These 4 T cell receptor beta chains share one sample of origin, sequenced in a study of OX40 agonist ivuxolimab in advanced cancers. Profiled with immunoSEQ multiplex PCR; TCRdb holds only in-frame clones, not every one. The profile covers over 85,000 clones, with around 85% appearing a single time and about 1.6% taken by the ten largest. The specimen comprised CD4+ or CD8+ T cells sorted from blood, sampled in a trial of the OX40 agonist ivuxolimab. These receptors originate from an adult with an advanced solid tumor such as melanoma, head and neck, liver or kidney cancer.

V usage is TRBV7-9 and J usage is TRBJ2-1; TRBD2 aligns across 8 bases. The CDR3 contains 14 residues. Losses at the gene ends were 3 bases for V and 6 bases for J; bases not matched to a gene: 4. Per germline, CDR1 SEHNR and CDR2 FQNEAQ (reference sequence). The CDR3 is CASSFGTSSNEQFF. CDR3 DNA sequence: TGTGCCAGCAGCTTCGGGACTAGTAGCAATGAGCAGTTCTTC.

The J gene is TRBJ2-3, the V gene TRBV19; D unresolved. In germline, CDR1 is LNHDA, CDR2 SQIVND (reference sequence). V lost 7 bases and J 2 bases, leaving 7 bases between the germline ends. The CDR3 has 12 residues. Here the CDR3 DNA reads TGTGCCAGTAAAGGGTTCACAGATACGCAGTATTTT. Translating gives CASKGFTDTQYF.

This rearrangement joins TRBV21-1 to TRBJ2-7. TRBV21-1 is termed a pseudogene. This CDR3 contains 16 residues. Written as DNA, the CDR3 is TGTGCCAGCAGCAAAGTGATCGGGCAGCCAACCTACGAGCAGTACTTC. Translation: CASSKVIGQPTYEQYF.

The chain combines TRBV4-3 with TRBJ1-3; the match to TRBD1 covers 11 bases. Trimming cost V 3 bases and J 8 bases; bases outside gene matches: 0. This CDR3 contains 13 residues. Germline CDR1 LGHNA, CDR2 YSLEER. This CDR3 is CASSQDRGHTIYF. DNA for the CDR3: TGCGCCAGCAGCCAGGACAGGGGGCACACCATATATTTT.